A selection of T cell receptor beta chains follows, all from one sample in a study of shared clonotypes between healthy human individuals. Some clones are missing from TCRdb's copy, which holds only in-frame ones; the method was immunoSEQ multiplex PCR. The table records approximately 100,000 clones, about 63% of them present only once. The sequenced material came from memory CD8+ T cells sorted from blood. Receptor source: a woman aged 25-40 years in good health. CDR3s include the opening cysteine and the closing phenylalanine or tryptophan. A D gene is named only where the DNA matches it firmly. Not all rows give a size; the values are once, few, many and, for expanded clones, a class.

V,J,size,D,length,CDR3,DNA
TRBV6-1,TRBJ2-7,-,-,14,CASSDAGAAYEQYF,TGTGCCAGCAGTGATGCGGGTGCCGCCTACGAGCAGTACTTC
TRBV27,TRBJ1-2,-,TRBD1,17,CASSFQPGQGPNYGYTF,TGTGCCAGCAGTTTCCAACCGGGACAGGGCCCTAACTATGGCTACACCTTC
TRBV7-8,TRBJ2-7,-,-,13,CASSLARSYEQYF,TGTGCCAGCAGCTTAGCTAGATCCTACGAGCAGTACTTC
TRBV14,TRBJ1-1,-,-,12,CASSHGRAEAFF,TGTGCCAGCAGTCACGGTAGAGCTGAAGCTTTCTTT
TRBV5-1,TRBJ2-5,-,-,15,CASSGWWRDQETQYF,TGCGCCAGCAGCGGGTGGTGGAGGGATCAAGAGACCCAGTACTTC
TRBV30,TRBJ2-7,-,-,17,CAWSEGVPGLRSYEQYF,TGTGCCTGGAGTGAGGGGGTACCGGGACTAAGGTCCTACGAGCAGTACTTC
TRBV5-1,TRBJ1-2,-,TRBD1,13,CASRGTGTYGYTF,TGCGCCAGCAGGGGGACAGGGACCTATGGCTACACCTTC
TRBV2,TRBJ2-7,-,-,15,CASIFPGLVEDEQYF,TGTGCCAGCATTTTCCCGGGACTCGTGGAAGACGAGCAGTACTTC
TRBV5-6,TRBJ2-7,once,TRBD1,15,CASSSRDRISYEQYF,TGTGCCAGCAGCTCTAGGGACAGGATCTCCTACGAGCAGTACTTC
TRBV7-6,TRBJ1-5,-,-,13,CASSLGVTEPQHF,TGTGCCAGCAGCTTAGGAGTAACGGAGCCCCAGCATTTT
TRBV5-6,TRBJ1-1,-,-,16,CASSYTGPLMNTEAFF,TGTGCCAGCAGCTATACAGGGCCACTGATGAACACTGAAGCTTTCTTT
TRBV4-1,TRBJ1-4,many,-,17,CASSQVRVWLANEKLFF,TGCGCCAGCAGCCAAGTGAGGGTCTGGTTGGCTAATGAAAAACTGTTTTTT
TRBV6-5,TRBJ1-2,-,-,12,CASSYGGHGYTF,TGTGCCAGCAGTTATGGAGGGCATGGCTACACCTTC
TRBV27,TRBJ1-2,few,TRBD1,13,CASSGTANYGYTF,TGTGCCAGCAGTGGGACAGCGAACTATGGCTACACCTTC
TRBV29-1,TRBJ1-1,-,TRBD1,12,CSTDRTGNEAFF,TGCAGCACTGATAGGACAGGGAATGAAGCTTTCTTT
TRBV6-6,TRBJ2-7,-,TRBD1,14,CASSYGDRGREQYF,TGTGCCAGCAGTTACGGGGACAGGGGTCGAGAGCAGTACTTC
TRBV5-1,TRBJ1-1,-,-,13,CASSLEGLPEAFF,TGCGCCAGCAGCTTGGAGGGTCTGCCTGAAGCTTTCTTT
TRBV4-2,TRBJ2-2,-,TRBD2,18,CASSQGPSLAGDTGELFF,TGTGCCAGCAGCCAAGGACCGAGTCTAGCGGGAGATACCGGGGAGCTGTTTTTT
TRBV6-1,TRBJ2-7,few,TRBD2,15,CASSDLAGASYEQYF,TGTGCCAGCAGTGATCTAGCGGGAGCGTCCTACGAGCAGTACTTC
TRBV6-5,TRBJ2-1,-,-,15,CASQAETFAYNEQFF,TGTGCCAGCCAGGCGGAGACTTTTGCCTACAATGAGCAGTTCTTC
TRBV5-5,TRBJ1-1,once,-,14,CASSLREGFTEAFF,TGTGCCAGCAGCTTGAGGGAAGGGTTCACTGAAGCTTTCTTT
TRBV27,TRBJ2-7,-,TRBD2,15,CASSEEAGGSYEQYF,TGTGCCAGCAGTGAAGAAGCGGGAGGGTCCTACGAGCAGTACTTC
TRBV27,TRBJ2-7,-,TRBD2,13,CASSSSGPYEQYF,TGTGCCAGCAGTTCTAGCGGCCCCTACGAGCAGTACTTC
TRBV9,TRBJ1-5,few,-,14,CASSVAGGNQPQHF,TGTGCCAGCAGCGTCGCAGGAGGCAATCAGCCCCAGCATTTT
TRBV29-1,TRBJ2-7,-,TRBD2,13,CSVYITGGGEQYF,TGCAGCGTTTATATTACGGGAGGAGGCGAGCAGTACTTC
TRBV4-1,TRBJ2-1,-,-,16,CASSQDKGLSYNEQFF,TGCGCCAGCAGCCAAGATAAGGGGCTGTCCTACAATGAGCAGTTCTTC
TRBV5-1,TRBJ1-1,-,-,14,CASSLDRGNTEAFF,TGCGCCAGCAGCTTGGATCGGGGGAACACTGAAGCTTTCTTT
TRBV1,TRBJ1-5,-,-,15,CTSRPQGYSNQPQHF,TGCACCAGCAGGCCACAGGGATATAGCAATCAGCCCCAGCATTTT
TRBV15,TRBJ1-1,-,-,12,CATSVTGTEAFF,TGTGCCACCAGCGTTACAGGGACTGAAGCTTTCTTT
TRBV5-1,TRBJ2-1,-,-,15,CASSPDRPAYNEQFF,TGCGCCAGCAGCCCTGACAGGCCAGCCTACAATGAGCAGTTCTTC
TRBV6-1,TRBJ1-2,many,TRBD1,14,CASSTQGGAHGYTF,TGTGCCAGCAGTACCCAGGGGGGGGCGCATGGCTACACCTTC
TRBV6-4,TRBJ1-1,-,-,15,CASSYWQGGNTEAFF,TGTGCCAGCAGTTATTGGCAGGGCGGGAACACTGAAGCTTTCTTT
TRBV4-1,TRBJ1-4,-,-,13,CASSQDRSEKLFF,TGCGCCAGCAGCCAAGATCGGAGTGAAAAACTGTTTTTT
TRBV25-1,TRBJ2-3,-,TRBD1,13,CASGDRGTDTQYF,TGTGCCAGCGGAGACAGGGGAACAGATACGCAGTATTTT
TRBV29-1,TRBJ2-2,-,TRBD2,16,CSVRTSGSTNTGELFF,TGCAGCGTTCGCACTAGCGGGTCCACGAACACCGGGGAGCTGTTTTTT